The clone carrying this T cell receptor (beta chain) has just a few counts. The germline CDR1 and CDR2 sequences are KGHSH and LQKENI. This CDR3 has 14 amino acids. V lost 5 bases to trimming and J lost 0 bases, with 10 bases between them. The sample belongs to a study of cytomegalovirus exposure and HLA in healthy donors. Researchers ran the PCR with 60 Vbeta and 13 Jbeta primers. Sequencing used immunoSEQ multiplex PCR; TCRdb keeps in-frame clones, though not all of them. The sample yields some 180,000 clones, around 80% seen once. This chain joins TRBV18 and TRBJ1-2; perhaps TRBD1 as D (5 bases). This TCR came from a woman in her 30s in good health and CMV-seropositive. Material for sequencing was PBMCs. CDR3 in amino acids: CASSATEANYGYTF. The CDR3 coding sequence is TGTGCCAGCTCAGCGACAGAAGCTAACTATGGCTACACCTTC.